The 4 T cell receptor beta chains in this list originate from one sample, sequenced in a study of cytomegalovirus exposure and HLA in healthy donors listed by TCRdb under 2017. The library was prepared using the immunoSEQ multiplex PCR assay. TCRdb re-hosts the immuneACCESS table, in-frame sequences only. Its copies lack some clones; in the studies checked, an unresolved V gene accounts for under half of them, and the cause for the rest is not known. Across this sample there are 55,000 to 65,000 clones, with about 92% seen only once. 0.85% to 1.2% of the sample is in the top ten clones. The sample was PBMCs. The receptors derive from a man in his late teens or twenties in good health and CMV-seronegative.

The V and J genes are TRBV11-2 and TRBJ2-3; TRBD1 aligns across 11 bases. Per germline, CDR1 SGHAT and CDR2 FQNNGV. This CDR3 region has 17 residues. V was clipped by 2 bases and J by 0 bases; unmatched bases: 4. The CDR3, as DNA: TGTGCCAGCAGCTTACGGGACAGGGGGTTTAGCACAGATACGCAGTATTTT. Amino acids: CASSLRDRGFSTDTQYF.

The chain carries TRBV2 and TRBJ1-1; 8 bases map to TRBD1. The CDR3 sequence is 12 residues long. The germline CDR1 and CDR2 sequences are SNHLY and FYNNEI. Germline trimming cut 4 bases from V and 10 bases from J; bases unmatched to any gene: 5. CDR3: CASSGGQAGAFF. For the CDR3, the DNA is TGTGCCAGCAGTGGGGGACAGGCGGGAGCTTTCTTT.

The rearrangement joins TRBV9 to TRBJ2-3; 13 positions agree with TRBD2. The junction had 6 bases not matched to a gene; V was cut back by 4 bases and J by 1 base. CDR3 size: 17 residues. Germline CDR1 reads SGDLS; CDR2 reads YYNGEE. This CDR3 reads CASSTGLAGARTDTQYF. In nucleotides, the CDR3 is TGTGCCAGCAGCACAGGACTAGCGGGAGCACGCACAGATACGCAGTATTTT.

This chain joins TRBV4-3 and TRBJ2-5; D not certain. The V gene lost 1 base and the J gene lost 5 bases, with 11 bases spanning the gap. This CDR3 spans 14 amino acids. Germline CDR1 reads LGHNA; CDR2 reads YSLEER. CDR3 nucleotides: TGCGCCAGCAGCCAAGCCGGCGGCTGGGAGACCCAGTACTTC. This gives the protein CASSQAGGWETQYF.